A single sample is the source of the 10 T cell receptor beta chains below, sequenced in a study of PD-1 blockade in classical Hodgkin lymphoma. Clones were sequenced by immunoSEQ multiplex PCR, and TCRdb holds only the in-frame ones, with some missing. The profile shows 10,000 to 13,000 clones, roughly 80% of them singletons. All patients relapsed after autologous stem cell transplantation, and brentuximab vedotin exposure varied. The sample consisted of peripheral blood mononuclear cells (PBMCs), taken at baseline. These receptors came from a human donor with classical Hodgkin lymphoma.

V and J are TRBV18 and TRBJ1-2; no definite D call. Deletions cut 6 bases from V and 4 bases from J, with 15 bases between. Germline V gene sequence: CDR1 KGHSH, CDR2 LQKENI. The CDR3 consists of 14 residues. The DNA for the CDR3 is TGTGCCAGCTCGCCAGGACTCGGATTCTATGGCTACACCTTC. It encodes CASSPGLGFYGYTF.

This sequence joins TRBV7-2 and TRBJ1-2; 9 nucleotides agree with TRBD1. This CDR3 has 16 residues. V was clipped by 5 bases and J by 4 bases; unmatched bases: 11. Germline V gene lookup returns CDR1 SGHTA and CDR2 FQGNSA. The CDR3 DNA sequence: TGTGCCAGCAGCCCTCGGACAGGGGTGATGTCCTATGGCTACACCTTC. Encoded protein: CASSPRTGVMSYGYTF.

The chain combines TRBV5-4 with TRBJ2-6; D possibly corresponds to TRBD2 (6 bases). This CDR3 has 16 amino acids. Trimming took 3 bases from V and 0 from J, leaving 10 bases between them. CDR1 is SGHNT and CDR2 is YYREEE in the germline V gene (reference sequence). The CDR3 region is CASSYGGSSGANVLTF. CDR3 coding DNA: TGTGCCAGCAGCTATGGGGGGAGCTCTGGGGCCAACGTCCTGACTTTC.

The chain employs TRBV11-2 and TRBJ2-3, with D possibly being TRBD2 (5 bases). The germline V gene encodes CDR1 SGHAT and CDR2 FQNNGV. The V and J ends lost 5 bases and 0 bases respectively, with 9 bases between them. The CDR3 is made up of 14 amino acids. The CDR3 coding sequence is TGTGCCAGCAGCCTACGACTAAGCACAGATACGCAGTATTTT. It codes for CASSLRLSTDTQYF.

V usage is TRBV9 and J usage is TRBJ1-1; 7 bases agree with TRBD1. Germline CDR1 and CDR2: SGDLS and YYNGEE. The J segment lost 0 bases and the V segment lost 2 bases, leaving 7 bases of the junction unmatched. This CDR3 spans 16 amino acids. This chain's CDR3 is CASSVLTGPLNTEAFF. The CDR3, as DNA: TGTGCCAGCAGCGTCCTGACAGGGCCCCTGAACACTGAAGCTTTCTTT.

The CDR3: CASSYSWGAGEKLFF. The DNA for the CDR3 is TGTGCCAGCAGTTACTCGTGGGGGGCGGGAGAAAAACTGTTTTTT. V is TRBV6-5 and J is TRBJ1-4, with D possibly TRBD1 on 6 matching bases. Trimming removed 0 bases from V and 8 bases from J, with 13 bases in between. The CDR3 loop spans 15 amino acids. The germline CDR1 and CDR2 sequences are MNHEY and SVGAGI.

This clone was detected only once. The chain joins TRBV27 to TRBJ1-6; possibly TRBD1 for D (5 bases). The CDR3 is made up of 18 amino acids. The V gene's germline CDR1 is MNHEY and CDR2 SMNVEV (reference sequence). V gave up 3 bases and J gave up 0 bases, with 15 bases separating them. CDR3 sequence: CASSFFSGTNSYNSPLHF. CDR3 nucleotide sequence: TGTGCCAGCAGTTTTTTTTCTGGGACCAACTCCTATAATTCACCCCTCCACTTT.

The chain uses TRBV4-2 and TRBJ1-6, with TRBD1 matching 8 bases. The CDR3 consists of 15 residues. Germline trimming cut 3 bases from V and 9 bases from J; bases unmatched to any gene: 7. CDR1 LGHNA and CDR2 YNFKEQ come from the germline V gene. The DNA of the CDR3 is TGTGCCAGCAGCCAGACGGACAGGGTACTTTCACCCCTCCACTTT. Its translation is CASSQTDRVLSPLHF.

This clone was recorded a few times. The chain has TRBV5-6 and TRBJ2-1; 9 nucleotides match TRBD2. Trimming at V came to 4 bases and at J to 8 bases, leaving 7 bases not matched to a gene. Germline CDR1 and CDR2: SGHDT and YYEEEE. The CDR3 spans 14 residues. CDR3 sequence (DNA): TGTGCCAGCAGCCCGGGACTAGCAGGGCATGAGCAGTTCTTC. It specifies CASSPGLAGHEQFF.

This rearrangement joins TRBV29-1 to TRBJ1-1; D uncertain. Germline V lookup: CDR1 SQVTM, CDR2 ANQGSEA. The CDR3 runs to 14 residues. Trimming left V 7 bases short and J 1 base short, with 16 bases between. CDR3 region: CSADLWTENTEAFF. The CDR3 DNA reads TGCAGCGCCGATCTCTGGACGGAGAACACTGAAGCTTTCTTT.